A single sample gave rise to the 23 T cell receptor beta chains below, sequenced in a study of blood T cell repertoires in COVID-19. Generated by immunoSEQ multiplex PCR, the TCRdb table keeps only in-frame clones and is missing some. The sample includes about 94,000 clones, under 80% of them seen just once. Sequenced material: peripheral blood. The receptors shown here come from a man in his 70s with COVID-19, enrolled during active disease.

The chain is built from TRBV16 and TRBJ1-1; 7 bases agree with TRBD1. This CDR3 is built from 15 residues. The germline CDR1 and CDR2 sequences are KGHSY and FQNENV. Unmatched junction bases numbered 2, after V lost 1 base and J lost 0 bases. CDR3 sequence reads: CASSQLGTVNTEAFF. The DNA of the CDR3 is TGTGCCAGCAGCCAATTGGGGACAGTGAACACTGAAGCTTTCTTT.

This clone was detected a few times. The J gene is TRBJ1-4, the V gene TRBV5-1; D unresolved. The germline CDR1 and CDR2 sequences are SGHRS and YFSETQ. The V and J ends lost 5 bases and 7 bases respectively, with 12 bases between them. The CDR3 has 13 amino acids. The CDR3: CASRPPSGEKLFF. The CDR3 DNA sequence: TGCGCCAGCAGGCCCCCATCGGGTGAAAAACTGTTTTTT.

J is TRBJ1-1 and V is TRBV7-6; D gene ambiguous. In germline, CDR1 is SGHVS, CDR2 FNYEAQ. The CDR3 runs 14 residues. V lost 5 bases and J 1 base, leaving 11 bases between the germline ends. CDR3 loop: CASSPSRGNTEAFF. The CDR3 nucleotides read TGTGCCAGCAGCCCATCCCGGGGGAACACTGAAGCTTTCTTT.

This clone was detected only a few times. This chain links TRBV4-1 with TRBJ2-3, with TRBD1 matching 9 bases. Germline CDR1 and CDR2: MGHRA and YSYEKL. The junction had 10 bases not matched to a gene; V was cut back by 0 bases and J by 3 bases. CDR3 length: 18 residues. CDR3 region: CASSQEAPGQGVTDTQYF. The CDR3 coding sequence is TGCGCCAGCAGCCAAGAAGCCCCGGGACAGGGTGTTACAGATACGCAGTATTTT.

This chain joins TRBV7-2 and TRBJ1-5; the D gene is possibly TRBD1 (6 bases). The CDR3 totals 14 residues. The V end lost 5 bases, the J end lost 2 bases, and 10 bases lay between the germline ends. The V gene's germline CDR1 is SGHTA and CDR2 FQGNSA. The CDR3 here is CASSPGQGNQPQHF. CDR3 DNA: TGTGCCAGCAGCCCGGGACAAGGCAATCAGCCCCAGCATTTT.

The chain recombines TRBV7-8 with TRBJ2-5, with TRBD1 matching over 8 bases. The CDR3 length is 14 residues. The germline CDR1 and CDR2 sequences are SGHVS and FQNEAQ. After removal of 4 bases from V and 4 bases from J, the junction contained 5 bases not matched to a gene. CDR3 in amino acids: CASSSSDRGETQYF. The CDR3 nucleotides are TGTGCCAGCAGCTCCAGTGACAGGGGAGAGACCCAGTACTTC.

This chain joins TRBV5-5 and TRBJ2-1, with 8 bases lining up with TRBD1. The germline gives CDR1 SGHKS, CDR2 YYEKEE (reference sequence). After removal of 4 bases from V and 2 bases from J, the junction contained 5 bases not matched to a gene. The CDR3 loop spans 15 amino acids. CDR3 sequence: CASSILGQAYNEQFF. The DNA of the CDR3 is TGTGCCAGCAGCATCTTGGGACAGGCCTACAATGAGCAGTTCTTC.

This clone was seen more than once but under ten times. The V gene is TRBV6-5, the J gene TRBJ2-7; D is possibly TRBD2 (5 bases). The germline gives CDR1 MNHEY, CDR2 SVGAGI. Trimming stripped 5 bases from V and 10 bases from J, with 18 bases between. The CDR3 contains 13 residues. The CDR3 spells CASSNEGTSRQYF. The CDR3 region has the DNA TGTGCCAGCAGTAACGAGGGTACATCAAGACAGTACTTC.

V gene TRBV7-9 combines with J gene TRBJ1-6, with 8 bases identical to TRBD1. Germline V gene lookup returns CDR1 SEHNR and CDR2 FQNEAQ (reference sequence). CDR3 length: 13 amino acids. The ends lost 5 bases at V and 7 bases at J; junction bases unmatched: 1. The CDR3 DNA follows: TGTGCCAGCAGCCGACAGGGGAATTCACCCCTCCACTTT. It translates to CASSRQGNSPLHF.

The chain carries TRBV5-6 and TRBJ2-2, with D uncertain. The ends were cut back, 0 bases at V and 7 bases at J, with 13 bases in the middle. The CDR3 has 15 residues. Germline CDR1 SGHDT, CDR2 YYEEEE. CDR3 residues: CASSLEQYSIGELFF. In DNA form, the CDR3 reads TGTGCCAGCAGCTTGGAACAGTATTCTATCGGGGAGCTGTTTTTT.

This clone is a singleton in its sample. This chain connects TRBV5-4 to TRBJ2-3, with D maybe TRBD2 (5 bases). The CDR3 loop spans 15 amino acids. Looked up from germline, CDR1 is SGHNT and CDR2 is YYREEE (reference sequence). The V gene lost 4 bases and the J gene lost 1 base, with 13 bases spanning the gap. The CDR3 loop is CASSLDGLGTDTQYF. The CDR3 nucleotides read TGTGCCAGCAGCCTGGATGGACTCGGCACAGATACGCAGTATTTT.

CDR3 nucleotides: TGTGCCAGCAGCTTTCAAGAGGGAAACACCATATATTTT. This translates into CASSFQEGNTIYF. The rearrangement uses TRBV7-8 and TRBJ1-3, with D hard to call. Per germline, CDR1 SGHVS and CDR2 FQNEAQ. V was shortened by 3 bases and J by 4 bases, with 7 bases between the two germline ends. The CDR3 is 13 residues long.

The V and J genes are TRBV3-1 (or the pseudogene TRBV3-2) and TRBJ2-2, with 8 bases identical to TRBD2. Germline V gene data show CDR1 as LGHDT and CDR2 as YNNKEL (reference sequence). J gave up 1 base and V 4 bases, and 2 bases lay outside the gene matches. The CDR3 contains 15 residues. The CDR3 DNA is TGTGCCAGCAGCCGAAGCGGGAGGAACACCGGGGAGCTGTTTTTT. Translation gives CASSRSGRNTGELFF.

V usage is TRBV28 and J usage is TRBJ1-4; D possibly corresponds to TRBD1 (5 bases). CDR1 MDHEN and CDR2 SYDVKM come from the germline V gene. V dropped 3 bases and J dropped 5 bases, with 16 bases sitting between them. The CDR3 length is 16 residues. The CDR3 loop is CASSFLGGRRNEKLFF. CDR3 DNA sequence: TGTGCCAGCAGTTTCCTCGGGGGGAGGCGGAATGAAAAACTGTTTTTT.

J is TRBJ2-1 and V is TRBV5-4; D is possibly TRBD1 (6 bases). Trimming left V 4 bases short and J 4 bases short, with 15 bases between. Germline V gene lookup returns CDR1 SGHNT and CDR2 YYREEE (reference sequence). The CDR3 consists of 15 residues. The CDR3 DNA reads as TGTGCCAGCAGCCTTGGACAGAGTCCTTACAATGAGCAGTTCTTC. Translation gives CASSLGQSPYNEQFF.

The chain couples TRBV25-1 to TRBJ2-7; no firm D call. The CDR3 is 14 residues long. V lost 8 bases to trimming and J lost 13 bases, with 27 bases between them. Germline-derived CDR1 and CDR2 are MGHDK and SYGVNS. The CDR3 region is CASSLKSGGVASYF. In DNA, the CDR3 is TGTGCCAGCTCCCTGAAGTCCGGCGGAGTCGCTAGTTACTTC.

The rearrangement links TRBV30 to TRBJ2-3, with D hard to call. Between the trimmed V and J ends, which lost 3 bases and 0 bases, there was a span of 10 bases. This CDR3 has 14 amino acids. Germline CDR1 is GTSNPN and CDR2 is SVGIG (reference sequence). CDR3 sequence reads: CAWSRSRSTDTQYF. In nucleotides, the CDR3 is TGTGCCTGGAGCCGGTCTAGGAGCACAGATACGCAGTATTTT.

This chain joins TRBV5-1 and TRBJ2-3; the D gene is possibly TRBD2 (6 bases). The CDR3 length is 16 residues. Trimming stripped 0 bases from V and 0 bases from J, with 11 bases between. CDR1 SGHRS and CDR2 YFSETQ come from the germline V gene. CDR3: CASSLVASASTDTQYF. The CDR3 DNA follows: TGCGCCAGCAGCTTGGTGGCTAGCGCTAGCACAGATACGCAGTATTTT.

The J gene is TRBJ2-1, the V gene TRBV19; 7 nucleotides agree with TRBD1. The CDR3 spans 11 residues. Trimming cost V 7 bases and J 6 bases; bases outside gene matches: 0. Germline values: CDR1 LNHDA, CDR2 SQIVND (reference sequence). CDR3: CASTGGNEQFF. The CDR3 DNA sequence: TGTGCCAGTACAGGGGGCAATGAGCAGTTCTTC.

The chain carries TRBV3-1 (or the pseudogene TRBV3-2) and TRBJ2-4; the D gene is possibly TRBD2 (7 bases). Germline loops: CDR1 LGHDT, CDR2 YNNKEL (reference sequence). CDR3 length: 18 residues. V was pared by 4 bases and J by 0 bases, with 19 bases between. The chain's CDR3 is CASSPGGAPLLAKNIQYF. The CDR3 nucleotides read TGTGCCAGCAGCCCTGGGGGGGCTCCCCTCCTAGCCAAAAACATTCAGTACTTC.

The CDR3 is CASKPGTGTYEQYF. CDR3 nucleotide sequence: TGCGCCAGCAAACCCGGGACAGGGACCTACGAGCAGTACTTC. The chain links TRBV5-1 to TRBJ2-7, with 9 bases identical to TRBD1. J was trimmed by 2 bases and V by 6 bases; bases with no gene match: 6. The CDR3 length is 14 residues. Germline CDR1 SGHRS, CDR2 YFSETQ.

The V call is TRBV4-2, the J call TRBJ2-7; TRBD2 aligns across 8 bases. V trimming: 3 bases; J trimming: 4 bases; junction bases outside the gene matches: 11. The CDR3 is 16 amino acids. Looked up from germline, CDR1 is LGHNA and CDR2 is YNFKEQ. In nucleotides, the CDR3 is TGTGCCAGCAGCCATGCCCTCGGGGGGGCCCGTTACGAGCAGTACTTC. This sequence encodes CASSHALGGARYEQYF.

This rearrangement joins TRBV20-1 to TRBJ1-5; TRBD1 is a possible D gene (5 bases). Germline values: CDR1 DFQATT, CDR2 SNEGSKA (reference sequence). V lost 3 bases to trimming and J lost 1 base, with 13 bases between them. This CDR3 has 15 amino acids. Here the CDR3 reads CSASQGMGSNQPQHF. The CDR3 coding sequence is TGCAGTGCTAGTCAGGGCATGGGGAGCAATCAGCCCCAGCATTTT.